The subject of this entry is one T cell receptor beta chain. The protocol was immunoSEQ multiplex PCR, while the TCRdb copy is restricted to in-frame clones and leaves out a portion. The sample has about 660,000 clones, approximately 90% seen once. This record comes from a study of shared T cell receptors in the human thymus. This same sample was also part of a study on human thymus T cells.

Sequenced: thymocytes. This clonotype was sampled from a boy under two years old with a congenital heart defect.

The CDR3 reads CASSLTLGGSADTQYF. CDR3 DNA sequence: TGTGCCAGCAGCTTAACGTTGGGCGGGAGCGCAGATACGCAGTATTTT. This sequence joins TRBV7-3 and TRBJ2-3, with 7 bases that match TRBD2. The CDR3 contains 16 residues. V was pared by 0 bases and J by 4 bases, with 7 bases of the junction left unmatched. Germline V CDR1 and CDR2: SGHTA, FQGTGA.